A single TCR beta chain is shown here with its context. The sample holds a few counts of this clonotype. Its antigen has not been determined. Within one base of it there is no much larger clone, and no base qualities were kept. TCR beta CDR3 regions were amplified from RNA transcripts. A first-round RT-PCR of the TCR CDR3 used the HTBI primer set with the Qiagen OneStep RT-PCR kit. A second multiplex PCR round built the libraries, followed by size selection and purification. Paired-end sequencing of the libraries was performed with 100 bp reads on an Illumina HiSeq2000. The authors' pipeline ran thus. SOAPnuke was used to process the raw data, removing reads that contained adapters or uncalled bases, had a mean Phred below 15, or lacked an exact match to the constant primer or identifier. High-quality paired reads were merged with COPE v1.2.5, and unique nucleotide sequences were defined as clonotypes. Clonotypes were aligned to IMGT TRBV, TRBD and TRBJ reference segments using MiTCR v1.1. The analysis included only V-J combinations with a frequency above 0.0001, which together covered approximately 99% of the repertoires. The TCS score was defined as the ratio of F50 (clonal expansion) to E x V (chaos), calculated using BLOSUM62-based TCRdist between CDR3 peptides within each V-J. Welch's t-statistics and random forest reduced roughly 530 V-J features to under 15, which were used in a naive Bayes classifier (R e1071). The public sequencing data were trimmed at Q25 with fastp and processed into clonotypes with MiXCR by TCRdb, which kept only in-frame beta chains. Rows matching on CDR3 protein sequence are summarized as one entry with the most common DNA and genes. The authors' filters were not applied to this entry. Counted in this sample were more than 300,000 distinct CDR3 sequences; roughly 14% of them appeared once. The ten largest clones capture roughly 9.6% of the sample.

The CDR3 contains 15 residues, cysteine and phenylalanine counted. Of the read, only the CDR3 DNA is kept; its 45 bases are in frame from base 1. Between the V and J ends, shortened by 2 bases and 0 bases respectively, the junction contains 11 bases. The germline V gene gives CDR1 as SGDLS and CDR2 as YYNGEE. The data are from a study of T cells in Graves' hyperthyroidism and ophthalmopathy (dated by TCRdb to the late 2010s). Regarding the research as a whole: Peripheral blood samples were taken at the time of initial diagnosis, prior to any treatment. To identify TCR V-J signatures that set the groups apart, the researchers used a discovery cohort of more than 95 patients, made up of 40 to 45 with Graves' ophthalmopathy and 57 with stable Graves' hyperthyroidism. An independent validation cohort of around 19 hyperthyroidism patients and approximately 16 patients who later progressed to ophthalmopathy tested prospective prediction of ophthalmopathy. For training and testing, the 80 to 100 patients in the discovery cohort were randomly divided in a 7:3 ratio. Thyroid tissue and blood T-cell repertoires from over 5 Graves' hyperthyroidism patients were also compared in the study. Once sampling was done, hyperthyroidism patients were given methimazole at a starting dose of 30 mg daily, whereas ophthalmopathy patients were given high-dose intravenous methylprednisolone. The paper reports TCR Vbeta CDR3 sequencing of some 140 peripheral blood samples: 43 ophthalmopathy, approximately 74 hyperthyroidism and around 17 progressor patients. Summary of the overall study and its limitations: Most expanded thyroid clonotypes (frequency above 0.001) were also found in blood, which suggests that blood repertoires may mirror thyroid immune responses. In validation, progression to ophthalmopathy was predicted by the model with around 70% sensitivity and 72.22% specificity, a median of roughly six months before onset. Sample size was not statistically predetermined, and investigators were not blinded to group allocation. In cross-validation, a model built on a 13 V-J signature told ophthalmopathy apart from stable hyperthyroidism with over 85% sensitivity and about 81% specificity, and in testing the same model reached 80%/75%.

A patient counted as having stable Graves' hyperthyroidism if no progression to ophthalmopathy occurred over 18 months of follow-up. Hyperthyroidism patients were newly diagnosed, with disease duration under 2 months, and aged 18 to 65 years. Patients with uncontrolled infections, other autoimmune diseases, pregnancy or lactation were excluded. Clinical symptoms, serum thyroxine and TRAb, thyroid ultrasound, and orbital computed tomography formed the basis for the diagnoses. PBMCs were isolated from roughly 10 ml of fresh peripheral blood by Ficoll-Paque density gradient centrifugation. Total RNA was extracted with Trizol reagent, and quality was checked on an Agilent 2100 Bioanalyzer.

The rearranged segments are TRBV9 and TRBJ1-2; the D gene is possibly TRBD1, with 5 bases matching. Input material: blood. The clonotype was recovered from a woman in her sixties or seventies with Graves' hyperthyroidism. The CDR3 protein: CASSVTGEANYGYTF. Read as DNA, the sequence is TGTGCCAGCAGCGTTACAGGAGAGGCTAACTATGGCTACACCTTC.